This TCR beta chain derives from a study of T-cell reconstitution after alpha-beta-depleted transplantation in children. This clonotype occurred a few times. Per germline, CDR1 SGHRS and CDR2 YFSETQ. The trim removed 3 bases at V and 0 bases at J, leaving 3 bases unmatched. The CDR3 spans 15 residues. Unique molecular identifiers featured in how the TCRbeta library was prepared. TCRdb redid the calling of the PCR reads with MiXCR, one entry per CDR3 protein. The sample yields around 410,000 distinct CDR3 sequences, approximately 11% seen once. This sequence joins TRBV5-1 and TRBJ2-1; TRBD1 agrees at 7 bases. Sequences were derived from PBMCs from the stem cell graft donor, sampled from the stem cell graft. This TCR derives from a human donor who donated a stem cell graft to a child with acute myeloid leukemia. The CDR3, as DNA: TGCGCCAGCAGCTCCGGGGACAGCTCCTACAATGAGCAGTTCTTC. Protein: CASSSGDSSYNEQFF.